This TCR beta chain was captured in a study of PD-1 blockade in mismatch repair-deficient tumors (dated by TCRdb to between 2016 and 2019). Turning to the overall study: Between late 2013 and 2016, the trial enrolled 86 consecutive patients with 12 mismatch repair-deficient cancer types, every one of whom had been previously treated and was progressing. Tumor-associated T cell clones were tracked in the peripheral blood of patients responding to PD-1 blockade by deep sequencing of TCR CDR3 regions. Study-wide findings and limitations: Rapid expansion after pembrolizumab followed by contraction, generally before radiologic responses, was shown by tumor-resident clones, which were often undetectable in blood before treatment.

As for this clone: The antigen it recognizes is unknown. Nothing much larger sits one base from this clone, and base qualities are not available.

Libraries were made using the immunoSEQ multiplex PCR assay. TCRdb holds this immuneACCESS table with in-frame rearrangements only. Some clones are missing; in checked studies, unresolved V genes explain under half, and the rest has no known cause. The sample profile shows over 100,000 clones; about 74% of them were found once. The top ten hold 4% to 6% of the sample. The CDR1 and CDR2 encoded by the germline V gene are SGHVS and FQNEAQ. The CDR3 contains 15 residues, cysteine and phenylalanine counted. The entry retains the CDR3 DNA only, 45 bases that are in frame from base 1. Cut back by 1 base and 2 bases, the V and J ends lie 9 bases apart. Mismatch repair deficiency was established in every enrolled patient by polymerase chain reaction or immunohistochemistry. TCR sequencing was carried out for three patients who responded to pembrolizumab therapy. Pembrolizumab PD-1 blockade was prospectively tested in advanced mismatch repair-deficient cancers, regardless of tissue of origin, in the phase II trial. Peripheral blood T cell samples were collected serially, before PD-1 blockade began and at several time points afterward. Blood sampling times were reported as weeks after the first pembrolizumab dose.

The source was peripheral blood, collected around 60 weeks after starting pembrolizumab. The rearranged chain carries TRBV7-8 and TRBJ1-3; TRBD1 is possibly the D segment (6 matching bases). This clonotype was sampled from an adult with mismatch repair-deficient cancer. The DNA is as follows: TGTGCCAGCAGCTTAGATTCAGGGGCTGGAAACACCATATATTTT. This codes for CASSLDSGAGNTIYF.